This T cell receptor (beta chain) was captured by sequencing in a study of PD-L1 blockade in urothelial cancer. In germline, CDR1 is SGHNT, CDR2 YYREEE (reference sequence). V shed 2 bases and J shed 10 bases, with 19 bases lying between them. There are 16 residues in the CDR3. The assay was immunoSEQ multiplex PCR, and TCRdb's table has in-frame clones only and misses some. The sample lists about 26,000 clones, 70% to 90% occurring once. V usage is TRBV5-4 and J usage is TRBJ1-6; D is undetermined. The sequencing used PBMCs, collected around atezolizumab (anti-PD-L1) treatment. This TCR was recovered from a man aged 55 to 69 with urothelial cancer. CDR3: CASSFFRPLGGSPLHF. As DNA, the CDR3 is TGTGCCAGCAGCTTTTTTCGGCCTCTCGGAGGGTCACCCCTCCACTTT. Combining the CDR3 with reference TRBV5-4 and TRBJ1-6 gives the whole variable domain ETGVTQSPTHLIKTRGQQVTLRCSSQSGHNTVSWYQQALGQGPQFIFQYYREEENGRGNFPPRFSGLQFPNYSSELNVNALELDDSALYLCASSFFRPLGGSPLHFGNGTRLTVT.